What follows is one T cell receptor beta chain and its context. The germline V gene has CDR1 SGHTA and CDR2 FQGTGA. V gave up 2 bases and J gave up 1 base, with 9 bases separating them. This CDR3 region has 15 residues. The sample originates from a study of blood T cell repertoires in COVID-19. Across the study: T cells, B-cell-depleted T cells, or PBMCs provided the cDNA or gDNA that served as material.

TCRdb keeps only in-frame clones here, not all; method: immunoSEQ multiplex PCR. This sample yields a few hundred thousand clones, of which 80% to 90% are seen a single time; around 0.84% belongs to the top ten. The sequenced material came from peripheral blood. This TCR derives from a young man with acute or convalescent COVID-19. The chain combines TRBV7-3 with TRBJ2-1; D is unclear. In nucleotides, the CDR3 is TGTGCCAGCAGCTTATTGGTGGCTTCCTACAATGAGCAGTTCTTC. Protein: CASSLLVASYNEQFF.